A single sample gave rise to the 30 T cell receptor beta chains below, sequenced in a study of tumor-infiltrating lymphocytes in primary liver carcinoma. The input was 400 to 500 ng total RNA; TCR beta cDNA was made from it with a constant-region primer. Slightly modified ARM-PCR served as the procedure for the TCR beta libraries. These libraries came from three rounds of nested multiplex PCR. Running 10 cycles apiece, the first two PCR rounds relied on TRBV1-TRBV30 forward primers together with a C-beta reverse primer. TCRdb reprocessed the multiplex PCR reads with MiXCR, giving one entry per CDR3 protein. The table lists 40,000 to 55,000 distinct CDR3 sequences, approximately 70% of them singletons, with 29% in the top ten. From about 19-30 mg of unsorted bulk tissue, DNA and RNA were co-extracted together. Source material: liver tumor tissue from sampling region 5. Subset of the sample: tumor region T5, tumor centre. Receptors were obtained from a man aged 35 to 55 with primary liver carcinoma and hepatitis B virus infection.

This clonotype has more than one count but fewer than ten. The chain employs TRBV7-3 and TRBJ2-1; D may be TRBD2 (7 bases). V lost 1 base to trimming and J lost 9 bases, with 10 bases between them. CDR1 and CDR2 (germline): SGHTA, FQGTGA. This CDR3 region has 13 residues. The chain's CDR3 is CASSLNREGEQFF. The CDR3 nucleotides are TGTGCCAGCAGCTTAAACAGGGAGGGTGAGCAGTTCTTC. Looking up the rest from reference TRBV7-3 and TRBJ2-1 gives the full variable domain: GAGVSQTPSNKVTEKGKYVELRCDPISGHTALYWYRQSLGQGPEFLIYFQGTGAADDSGLPNDRFFAVRPEGSVSTLKIQRTERGDSAVYLCASSLNREGEQFFGPGTRLTVL.

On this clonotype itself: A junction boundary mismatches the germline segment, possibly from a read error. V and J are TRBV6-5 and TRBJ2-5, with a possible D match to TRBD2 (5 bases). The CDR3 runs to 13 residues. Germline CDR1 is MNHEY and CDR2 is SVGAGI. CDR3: CVSNTGRRETQYF. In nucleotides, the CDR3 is TGTGTCAGCAACACGGGAAGGCGGGAGACCCAGTACTTC.

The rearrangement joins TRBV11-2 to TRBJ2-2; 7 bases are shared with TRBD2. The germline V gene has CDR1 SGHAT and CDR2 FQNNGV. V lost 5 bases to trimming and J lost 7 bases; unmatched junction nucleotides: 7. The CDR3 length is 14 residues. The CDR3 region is CASSASGTRGELFF. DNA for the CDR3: TGTGCCAGCAGCGCAAGCGGGACGCGCGGGGAGCTGTTTTTT.

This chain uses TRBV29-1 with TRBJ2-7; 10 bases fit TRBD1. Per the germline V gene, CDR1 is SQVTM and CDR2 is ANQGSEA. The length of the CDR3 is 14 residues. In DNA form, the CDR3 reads TGCGGCGCTGGAGTCGGGACAGGGGACAACGAGCAGTACTTC. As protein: CGAGVGTGDNEQYF.

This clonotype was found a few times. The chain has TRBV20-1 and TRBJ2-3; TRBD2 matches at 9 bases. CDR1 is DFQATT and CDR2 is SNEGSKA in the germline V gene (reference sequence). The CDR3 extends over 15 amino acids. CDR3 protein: CSGSIRTSGTDTQYF. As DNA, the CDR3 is TGCAGCGGCTCTATCCGGACTAGCGGCACAGATACGCAGTATTTT.

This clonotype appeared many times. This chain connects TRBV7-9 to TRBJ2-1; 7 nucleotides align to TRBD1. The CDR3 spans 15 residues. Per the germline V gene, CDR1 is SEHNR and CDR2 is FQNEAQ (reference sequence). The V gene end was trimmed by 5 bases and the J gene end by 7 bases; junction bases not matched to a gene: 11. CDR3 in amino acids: CASSPTGEKYNEQFF. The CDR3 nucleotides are TGTGCCAGCAGCCCAACAGGGGAGAAGTATAATGAGCAGTTCTTC.

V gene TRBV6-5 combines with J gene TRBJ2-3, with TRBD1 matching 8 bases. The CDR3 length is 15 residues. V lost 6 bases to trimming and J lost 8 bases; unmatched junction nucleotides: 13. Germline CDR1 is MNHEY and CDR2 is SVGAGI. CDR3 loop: CASRLGTGNYGTQYF. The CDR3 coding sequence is TGTGCCAGCAGACTCGGGACAGGCAATTACGGTACGCAGTATTTT.

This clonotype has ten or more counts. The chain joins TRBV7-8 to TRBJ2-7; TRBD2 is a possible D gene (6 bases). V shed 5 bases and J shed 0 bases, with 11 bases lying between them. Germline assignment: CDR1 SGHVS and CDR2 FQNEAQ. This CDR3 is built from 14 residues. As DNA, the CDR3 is TGTGCCAGCAGCCCCCGGGAGAACTCCTACGAGCAGTACTTC. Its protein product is CASSPRENSYEQYF.

Written as DNA, the CDR3 is TGCAGCGTTCTCGTGCCAGCCAAAAACATTCAGTACTTC. Amino acid sequence: CSVLVPAKNIQYF. The J gene is TRBJ2-4, the V gene TRBV29-1; no reliable D call. V lost 5 bases, J lost 0 bases, and 8 bases lay in between. Looked up from germline, CDR1 is SQVTM and CDR2 is ANQGSEA. The CDR3 is made up of 13 amino acids. Together with reference TRBV29-1 and TRBJ2-4, the CDR3 gives the full variable domain: SAVISQKPSRDICQRGTSLTIQCQVDSQVTMMFWYRQQPGQSLTLIATANQGSEATYESGFVIDKFPISRPNLTFSTLTVSNMSPEDSSIYLCSVLVPAKNIQYFGAGTRLSVL.

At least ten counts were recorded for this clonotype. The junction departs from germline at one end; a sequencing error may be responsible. The CDR3 protein is CARSGEKREGEPNTGELFF. The CDR3 nucleotides read TGTGCCCGCAGCGGGGAAAAGCGGGAGGGTGAGCCGAACACCGGGGAGCTGTTTTTT. The chain combines TRBV6-4 with TRBJ2-2, with 10 bases lining up with TRBD2. CDR3 length equals 19 residues. CDR1 is MRHNA and CDR2 is SNTAGT in the germline V gene.

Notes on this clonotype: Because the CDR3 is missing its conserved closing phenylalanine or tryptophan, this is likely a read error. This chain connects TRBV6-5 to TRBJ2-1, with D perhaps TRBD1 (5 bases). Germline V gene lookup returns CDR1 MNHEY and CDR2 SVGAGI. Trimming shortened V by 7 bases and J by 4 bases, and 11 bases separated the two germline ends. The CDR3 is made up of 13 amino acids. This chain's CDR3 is CASIRQGYNEQFL. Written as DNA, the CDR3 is TGTGCCAGCATCCGGCAGGGTTACAATGAGCAGTTCTTA.

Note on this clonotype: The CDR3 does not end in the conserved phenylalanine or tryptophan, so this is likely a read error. The CDR3 region has the DNA TGTGTCAGCAGCCCCGGGACGGGTAACACCGGGGAGCTGTTTTAT. It yields the protein CVSSPGTGNTGELFY. This rearrangement joins TRBV12-3 or TRBV12-4 to TRBJ2-2; perhaps D is TRBD1 or TRBD2 (5 bases each). The CDR3 sequence is 15 residues long.

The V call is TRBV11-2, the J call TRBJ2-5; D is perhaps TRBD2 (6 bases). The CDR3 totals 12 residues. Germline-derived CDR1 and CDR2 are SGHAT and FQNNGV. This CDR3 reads CTSSLEERAQYF. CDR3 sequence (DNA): TGTACTAGCAGTTTAGAGGAAAGGGCCCAGTACTTC.

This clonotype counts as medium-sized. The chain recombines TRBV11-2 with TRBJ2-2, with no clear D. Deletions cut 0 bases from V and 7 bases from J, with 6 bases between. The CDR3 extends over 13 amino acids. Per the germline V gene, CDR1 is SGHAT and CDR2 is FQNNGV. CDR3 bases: TGTGCCAGCAGCTTAGAGTTTATCGGGGAGCTGTTTTTT. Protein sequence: CASSLEFIGELFF.

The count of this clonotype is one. This CDR3 reads CAISRRILAEEGTDTQYF. The CDR3 DNA follows: TGTGCCATTTCAAGAAGGATTCTAGCGGAAGAGGGGACAGATACGCAGTATTTT. V is TRBV10-3 and J is TRBJ2-3; the match to TRBD2 covers 7 bases. Germline CDR1 ENHRY, CDR2 SYGVKD. With 9 bases clipped from V and 3 bases from J, the junction kept 21 bases outside the gene matches. The CDR3 consists of 18 residues.

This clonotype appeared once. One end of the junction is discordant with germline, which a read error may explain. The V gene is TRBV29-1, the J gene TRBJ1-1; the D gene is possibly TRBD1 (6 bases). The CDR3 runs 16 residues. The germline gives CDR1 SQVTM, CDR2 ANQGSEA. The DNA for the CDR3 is TGCAGCGTTGGTGGGGCCAGGGACATTATGAACACTGAAGCTCTATTT. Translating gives CSVGGARDIMNTEALF.

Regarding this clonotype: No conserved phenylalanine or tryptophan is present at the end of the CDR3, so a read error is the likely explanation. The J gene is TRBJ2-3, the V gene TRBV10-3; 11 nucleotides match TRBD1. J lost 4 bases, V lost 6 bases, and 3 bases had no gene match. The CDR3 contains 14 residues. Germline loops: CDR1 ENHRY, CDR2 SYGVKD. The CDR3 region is CAISLDRGPDTQYS. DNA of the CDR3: TGTGCCATCAGCTTGGACAGGGGGCCAGATACGCAGTATTCT.

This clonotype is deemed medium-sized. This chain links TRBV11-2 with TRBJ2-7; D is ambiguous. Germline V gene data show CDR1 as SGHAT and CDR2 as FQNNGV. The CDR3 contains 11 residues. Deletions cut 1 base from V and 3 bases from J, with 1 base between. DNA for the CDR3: TGTGCCAGCAGCTTAGTCTACGAGCAGTACTTC. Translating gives CASSLVYEQYF.

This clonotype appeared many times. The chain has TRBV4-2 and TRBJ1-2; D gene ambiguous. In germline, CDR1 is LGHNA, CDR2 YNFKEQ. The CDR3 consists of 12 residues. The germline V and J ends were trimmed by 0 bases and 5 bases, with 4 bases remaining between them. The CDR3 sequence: CASSQEEYGYTF. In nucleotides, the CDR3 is TGTGCCAGCAGCCAAGAGGAGTATGGCTACACCTTC.

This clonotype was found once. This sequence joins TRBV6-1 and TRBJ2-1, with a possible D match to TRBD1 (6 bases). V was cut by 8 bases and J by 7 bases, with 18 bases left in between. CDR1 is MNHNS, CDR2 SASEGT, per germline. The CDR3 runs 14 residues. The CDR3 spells CASGPQGILNEQFF. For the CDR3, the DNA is TGTGCCAGCGGACCCCAGGGGATCCTAAATGAGCAGTTCTTC.

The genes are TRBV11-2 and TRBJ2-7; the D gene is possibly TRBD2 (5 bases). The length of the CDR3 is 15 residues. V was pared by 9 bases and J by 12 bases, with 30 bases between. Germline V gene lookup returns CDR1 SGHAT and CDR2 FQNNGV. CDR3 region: CASTPLEAAHYGRYF. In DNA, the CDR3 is TGTGCCAGTACCCCCTTGGAAGCGGCCCACTACGGGCGGTACTTC.

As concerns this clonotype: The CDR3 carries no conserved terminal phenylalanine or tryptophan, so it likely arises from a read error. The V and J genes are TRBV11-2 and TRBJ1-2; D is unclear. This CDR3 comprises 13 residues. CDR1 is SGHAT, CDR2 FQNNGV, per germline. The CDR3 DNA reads TGTGCCAGCAGCTTAGAGAGGAACTACGGCTACACCCTC. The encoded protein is CASSLERNYGYTL.

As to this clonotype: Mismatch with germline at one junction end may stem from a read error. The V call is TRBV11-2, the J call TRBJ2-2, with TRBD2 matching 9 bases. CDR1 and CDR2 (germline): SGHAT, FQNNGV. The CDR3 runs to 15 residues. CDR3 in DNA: TGTGCCAGCAGCTTAGTGGCGCTAGCGGGAACCGGGGAGCTATTT. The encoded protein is CASSLVALAGTGELF.

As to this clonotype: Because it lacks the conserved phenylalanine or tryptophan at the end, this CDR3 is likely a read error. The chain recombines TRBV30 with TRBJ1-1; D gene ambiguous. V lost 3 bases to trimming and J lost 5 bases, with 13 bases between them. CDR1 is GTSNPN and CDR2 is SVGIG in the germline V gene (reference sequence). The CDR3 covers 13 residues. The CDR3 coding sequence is TGTGCCTGGAGCGTACACTCTGGGACTGAAGCTTTCATT. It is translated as CAWSVHSGTEAFI.

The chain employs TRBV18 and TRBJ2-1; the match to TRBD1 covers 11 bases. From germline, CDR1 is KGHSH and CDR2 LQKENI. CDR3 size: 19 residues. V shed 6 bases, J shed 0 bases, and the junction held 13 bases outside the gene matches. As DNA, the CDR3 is TGTGCCAGCTCCCTAAACTCGGGACAGGGGGTCGGCTCCTACAATGAGCAGTTCTTC. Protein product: CASSLNSGQGVGSYNEQFF.

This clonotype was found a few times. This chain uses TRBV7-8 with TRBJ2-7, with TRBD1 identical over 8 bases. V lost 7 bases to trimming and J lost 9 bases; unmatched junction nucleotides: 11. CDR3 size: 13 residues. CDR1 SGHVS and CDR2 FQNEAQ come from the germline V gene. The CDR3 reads CASNIKGQGGQYF. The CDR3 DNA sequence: TGTGCCAGCAACATTAAAGGACAGGGTGGGCAGTACTTC.

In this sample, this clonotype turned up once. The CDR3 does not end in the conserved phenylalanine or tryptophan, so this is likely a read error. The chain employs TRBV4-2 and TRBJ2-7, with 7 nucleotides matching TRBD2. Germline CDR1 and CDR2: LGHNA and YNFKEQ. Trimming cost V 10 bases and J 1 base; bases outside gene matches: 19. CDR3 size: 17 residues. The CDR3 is CATIGLVGVYKSYEQYY. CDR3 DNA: TGTGCCACTATTGGACTAGTGGGAGTTTATAAGTCCTACGAGCAGTACTAC.

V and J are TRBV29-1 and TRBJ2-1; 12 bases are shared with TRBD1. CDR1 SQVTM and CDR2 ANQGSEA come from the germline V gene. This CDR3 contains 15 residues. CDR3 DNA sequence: TGCAGTGCAGAGAGTGGGACAGGGGGCGCGGGCAGGCAGTTCTTC. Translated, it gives CSAESGTGGAGRQFF.

The CDR3 reads CASSPLTGGTTEAFF. For the CDR3, the DNA is TGTGCCAGCAGTCCTTTGACAGGGGGTACTACCGAAGCTTTCTTT. The J gene is TRBJ1-1, the V gene TRBV6-1; 9 positions agree with TRBD1. The junction had 12 bases not matched to a gene; V was cut back by 5 bases and J by 8 bases. Germline V gives CDR1 MNHNS, CDR2 SASEGT. CDR3 length: 15 amino acids.

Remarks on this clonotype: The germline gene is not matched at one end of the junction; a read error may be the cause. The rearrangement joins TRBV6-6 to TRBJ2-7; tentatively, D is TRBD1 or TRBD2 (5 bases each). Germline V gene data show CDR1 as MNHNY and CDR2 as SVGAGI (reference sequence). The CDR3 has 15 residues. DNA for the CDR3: TGTACCAGCACCCAAATGGGGGTATCTCCCTACGGGCAGTACTTC. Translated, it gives CTSTQMGVSPYGQYF.